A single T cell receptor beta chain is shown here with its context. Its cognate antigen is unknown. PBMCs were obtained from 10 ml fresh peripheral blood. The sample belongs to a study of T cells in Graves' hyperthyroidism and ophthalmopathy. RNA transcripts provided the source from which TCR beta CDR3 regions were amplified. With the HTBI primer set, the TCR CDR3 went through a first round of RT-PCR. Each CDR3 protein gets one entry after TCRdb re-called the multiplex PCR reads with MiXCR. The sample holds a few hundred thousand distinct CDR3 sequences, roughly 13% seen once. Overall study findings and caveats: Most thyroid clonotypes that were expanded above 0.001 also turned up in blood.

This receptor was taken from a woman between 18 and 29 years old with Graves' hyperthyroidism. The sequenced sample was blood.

CDR3 residues: CAISVGQGNSPLHF. The CDR3 DNA reads as TGTGCCATCAGTGTTGGACAGGGGAATTCACCCCTCCACTTT. This chain connects TRBV10-3 to TRBJ1-6; 9 nucleotides line up with TRBD1. Germline values: CDR1 ENHRY, CDR2 SYGVKD. The V segment lost 4 bases and the J segment 7 bases; nucleotides outside the gene matches: 2. This CDR3 region has 14 residues.